Given below is one T cell receptor (beta chain) in context. The record originates from a study of blood T cell repertoires in COVID-19. Study-level information: Researchers got acute and convalescent COVID-19 samples from the United States, Italy and Spain.

In the original processing: Estimation of nucleated cell counts relied on the amplification of reference gene primers. Using immunoSEQ multiplex PCR, the repertoire was profiled, and TCRdb retains in-frame clones only, with some absent. Clonal size and the V and J genes are those of that table, whereas D and trimming came from the DNA. In the table there are 360,000 or so clones, roughly four fifths of which are singletons. Participants' own reports of clinical history determined their cohort assignment. The specimen was PBMCs or T cells enriched from blood (not recorded which). This TCR came from a woman aged 45-65 years who had recovered from COVID-19.

CDR3 residues: CASSPRAGGDREQYF. The CDR3 nucleotides read TGCGCCAGCAGCCCGAGGGCGGGAGGGGATCGAGAGCAGTACTTC. The gene calls are TRBV4-1 and TRBJ2-7; TRBD2 matches at 9 bases. The CDR3 runs to 15 residues. V trimming: 4 bases; J trimming: 7 bases; junction bases outside the gene matches: 11. Per germline, CDR1 MGHRA and CDR2 YSYEKL.